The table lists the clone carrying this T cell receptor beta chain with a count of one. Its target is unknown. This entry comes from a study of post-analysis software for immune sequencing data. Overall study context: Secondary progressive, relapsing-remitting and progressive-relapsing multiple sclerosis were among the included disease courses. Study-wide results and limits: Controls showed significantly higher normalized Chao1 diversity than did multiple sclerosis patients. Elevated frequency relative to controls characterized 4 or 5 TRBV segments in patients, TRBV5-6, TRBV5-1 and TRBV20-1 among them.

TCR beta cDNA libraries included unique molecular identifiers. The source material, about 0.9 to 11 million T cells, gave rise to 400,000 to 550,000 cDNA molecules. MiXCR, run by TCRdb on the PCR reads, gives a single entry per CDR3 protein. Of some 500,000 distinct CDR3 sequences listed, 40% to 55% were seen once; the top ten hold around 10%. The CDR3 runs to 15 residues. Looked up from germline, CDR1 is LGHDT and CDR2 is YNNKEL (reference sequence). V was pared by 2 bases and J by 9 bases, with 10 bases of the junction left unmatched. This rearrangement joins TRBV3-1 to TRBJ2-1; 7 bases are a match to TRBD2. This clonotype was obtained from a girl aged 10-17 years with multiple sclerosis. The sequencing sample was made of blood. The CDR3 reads CASSQHRGGSIEQFF. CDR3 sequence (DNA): TGTGCCAGCAGCCAACATAGGGGCGGGAGTATTGAGCAGTTCTTC.